The 5 T cell receptor beta chains below were found in one sample sequenced in a study of shared clonotypes between healthy human individuals. Using immunoSEQ multiplex PCR, the repertoire was profiled, and TCRdb retains in-frame clones only, with some absent. Found here are under 130,000 clones, 65% to 75% of them singletons; the top ten hold over 20%. Sequencing used memory CD8+ T cells sorted from blood. Stated subset: CD45RO+ cells pooled with CCR7-negative TemRA cells. Receptor source: a woman aged 30 to 39 in good health.

This clone turned up a few times. The chain couples TRBV7-8 to TRBJ2-1; 9 bases fit TRBD2. The CDR3 is 15 amino acids. Unmatched junction bases numbered 9, after V lost 6 bases and J lost 6 bases. Germline CDR1 SGHVS, CDR2 FQNEAQ. The CDR3 spells CASRKTSGIGNEQFF. For the CDR3, the DNA is TGTGCCAGCAGGAAGACTAGCGGAATCGGCAATGAGCAGTTCTTC.

Ten or more counts support this clone. The CDR3 DNA sequence: TGTGCCAGCAGGGACCGGGGTACCTACGAGCAGTACTTC. It encodes CASRDRGTYEQYF. The V and J genes are TRBV6-5 and TRBJ2-7, with a weak D call TRBD2 (5 bases). This CDR3 has 13 amino acids. Germline V lookup: CDR1 MNHEY, CDR2 SVGAGI. V was cut by 6 bases and J by 2 bases, with 11 bases left in between.

This clone appeared a few times. The chain carries TRBV28 and TRBJ2-2; TRBD1 agrees at 7 bases. Germline values: CDR1 MDHEN, CDR2 SYDVKM. After removal of 4 bases from V and 3 bases from J, the junction contained 5 bases not matched to a gene. This CDR3 has 15 residues. In DNA, the CDR3 is TGTGCCAGCAGTTCCGGGACAGTCCACACCGGGGAGCTGTTTTTT. This codes for CASSSGTVHTGELFF.

V and J are TRBV7-9 and TRBJ2-1, with D possibly matching TRBD2 (5 bases). The germline V gene has CDR1 SEHNR and CDR2 FQNEAQ (reference sequence). CDR3 length: 14 amino acids. Trimming removed 0 bases from V and 4 bases from J, with 7 bases in between. The DNA for the CDR3 is TGTGCCAGCAGCTTAGCCGGAGGATACAATGAGCAGTTCTTC. This codes for CASSLAGGYNEQFF.

The chain uses TRBV7-8 and TRBJ2-3; a possible D gene is TRBD2 (5 bases). There are 15 residues in the CDR3. Germline V gene data show CDR1 as SGHVS and CDR2 as FQNEAQ. Trimming cost V 6 bases and J 6 bases, with 19 bases left between them. The DNA of the CDR3 is TGTGCCAGCAGTCCGGGGTCCGTTCATCCGGATACGCAGTATTTT. It is translated as CASSPGSVHPDTQYF.